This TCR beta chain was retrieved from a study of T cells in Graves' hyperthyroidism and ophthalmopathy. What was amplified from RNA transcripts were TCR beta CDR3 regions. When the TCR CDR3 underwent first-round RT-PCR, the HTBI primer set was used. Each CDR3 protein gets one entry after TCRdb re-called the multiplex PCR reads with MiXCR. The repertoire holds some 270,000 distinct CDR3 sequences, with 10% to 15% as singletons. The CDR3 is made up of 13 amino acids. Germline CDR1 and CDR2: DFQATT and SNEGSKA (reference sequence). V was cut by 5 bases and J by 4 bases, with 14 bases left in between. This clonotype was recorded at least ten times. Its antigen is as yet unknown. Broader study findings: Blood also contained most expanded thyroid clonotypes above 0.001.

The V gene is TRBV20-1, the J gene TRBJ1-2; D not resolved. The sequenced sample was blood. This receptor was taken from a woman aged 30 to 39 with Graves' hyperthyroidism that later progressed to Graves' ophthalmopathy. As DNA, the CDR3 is TGCAGTGCTCAACCGCGCCGCATCTATGGCTACACCTTC. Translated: CSAQPRRIYGYTF.